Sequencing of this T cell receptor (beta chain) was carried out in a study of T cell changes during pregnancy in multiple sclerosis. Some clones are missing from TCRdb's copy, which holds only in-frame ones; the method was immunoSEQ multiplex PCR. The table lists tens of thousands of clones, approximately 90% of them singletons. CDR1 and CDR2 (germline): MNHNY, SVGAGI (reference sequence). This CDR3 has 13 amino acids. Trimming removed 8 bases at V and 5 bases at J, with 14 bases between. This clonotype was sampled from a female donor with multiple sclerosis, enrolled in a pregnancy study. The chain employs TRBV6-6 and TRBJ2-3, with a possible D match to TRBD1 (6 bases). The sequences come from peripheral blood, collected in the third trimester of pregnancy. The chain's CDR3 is CASHRESGDTQYF. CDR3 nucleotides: TGTGCCAGCCACAGGGAAAGCGGAGATACGCAGTATTTT.